This T cell receptor (beta chain) originates from a study of blood T cell repertoires in COVID-19. Study overall: Whether acute or convalescent, the COVID-19 samples came from the United States, Italy and Spain. Sources were T cells, B-cell-depleted T cells, or PBMCs; the material itself was cDNA or gDNA.

This clone was detected a few times. V lost 6 bases and J lost 1, with 11 bases in between. This CDR3 contains 14 residues. Per germline, CDR1 MNHEY and CDR2 SVGAGI. Some clones are missing from TCRdb's copy, which holds only in-frame ones; the method was immunoSEQ multiplex PCR. The sample has about 44,000 clones, about 90% seen once. The rearrangement uses TRBV6-5 and TRBJ2-3; D might be TRBD1 (5 bases). The sample comprised peripheral blood. This TCR came from a woman at least 80 years old in a cohort sampled during active or convalescent COVID-19. The CDR3 is CASSVRVGTDTQYF. Written as DNA, the CDR3 is TGTGCCAGCAGCGTCAGGGTGGGCACAGATACGCAGTATTTT.